One T cell receptor beta chain is described in this entry. Its target antigen remains unknown. No quality values exist for individual bases; no much larger clone is one base distant. The source of the sample is a study of T cell responses to AZD1222 COVID-19 vaccine (TCRdb year 2021). With regard to the full study: AZD1222 recipients with second doses at about 4 weeks or about 12 weeks were pooled, because spike-specific TCR depth and breadth did not differ between schedules. TCR sequencing was performed for fewer than 250 trial participants, of whom some 200 were given two doses of AZD1222 and some 26 were given two doses of MenACWY control vaccine. Trial participants were enrolled into age subgroups of 18-55, 56-69 and 70-plus years, which contained 148, 28 and 57 TCR-sequenced participants, respectively.

The paper as a whole reports these results and caveats: Because no samples from the day 14 peak response were available, repertoires could be characterized only after the peak T cell response. Epitopes outside the regions mutated in the B.1.351 and B.1.1.7 variants were reportedly recognized by nearly half of the unique spike-specific TCRs. Participants were mostly white British, with more females than males. The authors suggested clonal diversity may have been underestimated. Conclusions about previously exposed vaccinees were limited because only six AZD1222 recipients were SARS-CoV-2 seropositive at baseline. After two AZD1222 doses, spike-specific TCR breadth and depth were significantly higher than at day 0 and than in MenACWY recipients. In the small 56-69-year group, the increase in depth fell short of significance, most likely because of low power. CD4 TCRs associated with the vaccine covered the entire spike protein, and the dominant responses were in regions 160-218 and 743-854.

The CDR3 regions of human TCRbeta chains were subjected to immunosequencing. The authors' pipeline ran thus. Repertoire TCRs were matched against a reference library of SARS-CoV-2-specific TCRs generated with the MIRA antigen-specificity platform. Breadth meant the fraction of unique TCRs that were SARS-CoV-2-associated, whereas depth meant the fraction of total T cells that were SARS-CoV-2-associated. Each spike-specific TCR was assigned to its reactive spike region and to a CD4 or CD8 class using the MIRA data. Log10-transformed breadth and depth values were compared by one-way ANOVA with Sidak's multiple comparisons tests. TCRdb holds this immuneACCESS table with in-frame rearrangements only. Some clones are missing; in checked studies, unresolved V genes explain under half, and the rest has no known cause. The DNA was the basis for D and trimming; V, J and clone size are from that table. This sample lists 150,000 or so clones; roughly 92% were detected once. The biggest ten clones account for roughly 2.3% of the sample.

The time point label here, explained by the study, means: baseline before first vaccination. Vaccinee samples were obtained from the UK trials COV001 and COV002, which included a single-blind randomized controlled phase 2/3 trial of AZD1222 (ChAdOx1 nCoV-19) in healthy adults. Trial participant PBMC samples were collected at day 0 and day 28 after the second dose for TCRbeta chain sequencing. This TCR was recovered from an adult in good health. The material was peripheral blood, obtained on day 0 of AZD1222 vaccination.

Read as DNA, the sequence is TGTGCCATCACCGATGGAGGGCTGACTGAAGCTTTCTTT. The translation is CAITDGGLTEAFF. This sequence uses TRBV10-3 and TRBJ1-1; a confident D gene designation cannot be given. Trimming removed 7 bases from V and 5 bases from J, leaving 14 bases between the germline ends. The CDR3 runs 13 amino acids, cysteine and phenylalanine included. CDR3 DNA only is kept here, 39 bases in frame from base 1. The germline V gene specifies ENHRY as CDR1 and SYGVKD as CDR2.